This TCR beta chain was captured in a study of T cells of healthy individuals (dated by TCRdb to the late 2010s). The library was built by means of 5' RACE. The sample was run on an Illumina MiSeq. TCRdb cleaned the public reads at Q25 with fastp, built clones with MiXCR and kept in-frame beta chains. Rows with a matching CDR3 protein are joined into one entry that keeps the most common DNA and genes. The sample table holds more than 85,000 distinct CDR3 sequences, of which 17% were seen once. The ten biggest clones cover approximately 5.7% of the sample. Reading the germline V gene (reference sequence) gives CDR1 LGHDT and CDR2 YNNKEL. The V end gives up 5 bases and the J end 4 bases, leaving 4 bases in the junction not matched to a gene. There are 13 amino acids in the CDR3, from cysteine to phenylalanine inclusive. Just CDR3 DNA is preserved here, 39 bases in frame from base 1. In its sample, this clonotype was seen a few times. Its cognate antigen has yet to be identified. Base qualities are missing; no much larger clone stands one base away.

The chain couples TRBV3-1 to TRBJ2-5; TRBD1 matches 7 bases in the middle. The source of this sequence is a human donor in good health. The DNA is as follows: TGTGCCAGCAGCGCCCCAGGGGGAGAGACCCAGTACTTC. Translated, this gives CASSAPGGETQYF.